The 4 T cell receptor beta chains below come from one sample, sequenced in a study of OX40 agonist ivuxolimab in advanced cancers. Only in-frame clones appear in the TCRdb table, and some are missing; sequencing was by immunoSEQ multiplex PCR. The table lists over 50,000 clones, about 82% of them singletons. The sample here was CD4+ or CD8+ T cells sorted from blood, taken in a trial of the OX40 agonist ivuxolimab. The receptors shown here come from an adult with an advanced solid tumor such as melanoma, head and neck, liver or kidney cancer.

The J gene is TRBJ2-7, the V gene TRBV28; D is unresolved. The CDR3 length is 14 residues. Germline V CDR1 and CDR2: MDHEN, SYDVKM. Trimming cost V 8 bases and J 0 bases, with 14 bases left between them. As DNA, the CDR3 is TGTGCCAGCTCTGTCAGCGACCCCTCCTACGAGCAGTACTTC. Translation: CASSVSDPSYEQYF.

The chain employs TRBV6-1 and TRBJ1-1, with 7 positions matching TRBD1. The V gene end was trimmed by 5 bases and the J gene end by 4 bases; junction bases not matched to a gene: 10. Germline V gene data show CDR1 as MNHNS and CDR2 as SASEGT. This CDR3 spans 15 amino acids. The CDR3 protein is CASSFTGQPPTEAFF. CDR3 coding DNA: TGTGCCAGCAGTTTCACGGGACAGCCCCCCACTGAAGCTTTCTTT.

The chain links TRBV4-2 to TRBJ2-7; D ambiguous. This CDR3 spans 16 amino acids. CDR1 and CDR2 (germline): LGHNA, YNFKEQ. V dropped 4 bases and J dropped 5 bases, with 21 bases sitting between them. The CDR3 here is CASSLTVEMGGDEQYF. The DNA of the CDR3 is TGTGCCAGCAGCCTAACAGTGGAGATGGGCGGCGACGAGCAGTACTTC.

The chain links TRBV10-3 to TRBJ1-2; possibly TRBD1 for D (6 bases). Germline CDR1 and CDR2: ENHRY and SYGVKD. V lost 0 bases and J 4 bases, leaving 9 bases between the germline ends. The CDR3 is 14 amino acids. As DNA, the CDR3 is TGTGCCATCAGTGAGTCGGGGGCCGGCTATGGCTACACCTTC. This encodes CAISESGAGYGYTF.